This T cell receptor (beta chain) was sequenced during a study of cytomegalovirus exposure and HLA in healthy donors. As regards this clone: Its antigen is not known.

PCR involved 60 Vbeta and 13 Jbeta primers. In the source study's methods: As a later analysis found, there were 70 million to 80 million unique TCR beta chains, of which approximately 10 million were shared. Sequencing was performed with immunoSEQ multiplex PCR; in TCRdb, only in-frame clones are kept and a portion is missing. D and trimming were read from the DNA, whereas the V and J calls and clone size are those reported in that table. The repertoire holds 150,000 to 200,000 clones, with about 13% as singletons. The V segment lost 0 bases and the J segment 4 bases; nucleotides outside the gene matches: 8. Germline values: CDR1 LGHNT, CDR2 FRNRAP. The CDR3 covers 17 residues. Findings of the study overall: According to an earlier analysis, most TCR beta V segments yielded productive rearrangements about 87% or about 30% of the time. 16,951 TCR beta sequences were associated with HLA alleles at 0.05 false discovery rate in a later analysis. Sequencing depth roughly uniform across donors was assumed in presence/absence analyses.

Material for sequencing was PBMCs. This clonotype originated in a man over 45 in good health and CMV-seropositive. The chain carries TRBV12-5 and TRBJ1-1; 10 nucleotides line up with TRBD1. The CDR3 DNA reads TGTGCTAGTGGTTTGGTCGTTGGGACAGGGGAAGGCACTGAAGCTTTCTTT. Translating it yields CASGLVVGTGEGTEAFF.